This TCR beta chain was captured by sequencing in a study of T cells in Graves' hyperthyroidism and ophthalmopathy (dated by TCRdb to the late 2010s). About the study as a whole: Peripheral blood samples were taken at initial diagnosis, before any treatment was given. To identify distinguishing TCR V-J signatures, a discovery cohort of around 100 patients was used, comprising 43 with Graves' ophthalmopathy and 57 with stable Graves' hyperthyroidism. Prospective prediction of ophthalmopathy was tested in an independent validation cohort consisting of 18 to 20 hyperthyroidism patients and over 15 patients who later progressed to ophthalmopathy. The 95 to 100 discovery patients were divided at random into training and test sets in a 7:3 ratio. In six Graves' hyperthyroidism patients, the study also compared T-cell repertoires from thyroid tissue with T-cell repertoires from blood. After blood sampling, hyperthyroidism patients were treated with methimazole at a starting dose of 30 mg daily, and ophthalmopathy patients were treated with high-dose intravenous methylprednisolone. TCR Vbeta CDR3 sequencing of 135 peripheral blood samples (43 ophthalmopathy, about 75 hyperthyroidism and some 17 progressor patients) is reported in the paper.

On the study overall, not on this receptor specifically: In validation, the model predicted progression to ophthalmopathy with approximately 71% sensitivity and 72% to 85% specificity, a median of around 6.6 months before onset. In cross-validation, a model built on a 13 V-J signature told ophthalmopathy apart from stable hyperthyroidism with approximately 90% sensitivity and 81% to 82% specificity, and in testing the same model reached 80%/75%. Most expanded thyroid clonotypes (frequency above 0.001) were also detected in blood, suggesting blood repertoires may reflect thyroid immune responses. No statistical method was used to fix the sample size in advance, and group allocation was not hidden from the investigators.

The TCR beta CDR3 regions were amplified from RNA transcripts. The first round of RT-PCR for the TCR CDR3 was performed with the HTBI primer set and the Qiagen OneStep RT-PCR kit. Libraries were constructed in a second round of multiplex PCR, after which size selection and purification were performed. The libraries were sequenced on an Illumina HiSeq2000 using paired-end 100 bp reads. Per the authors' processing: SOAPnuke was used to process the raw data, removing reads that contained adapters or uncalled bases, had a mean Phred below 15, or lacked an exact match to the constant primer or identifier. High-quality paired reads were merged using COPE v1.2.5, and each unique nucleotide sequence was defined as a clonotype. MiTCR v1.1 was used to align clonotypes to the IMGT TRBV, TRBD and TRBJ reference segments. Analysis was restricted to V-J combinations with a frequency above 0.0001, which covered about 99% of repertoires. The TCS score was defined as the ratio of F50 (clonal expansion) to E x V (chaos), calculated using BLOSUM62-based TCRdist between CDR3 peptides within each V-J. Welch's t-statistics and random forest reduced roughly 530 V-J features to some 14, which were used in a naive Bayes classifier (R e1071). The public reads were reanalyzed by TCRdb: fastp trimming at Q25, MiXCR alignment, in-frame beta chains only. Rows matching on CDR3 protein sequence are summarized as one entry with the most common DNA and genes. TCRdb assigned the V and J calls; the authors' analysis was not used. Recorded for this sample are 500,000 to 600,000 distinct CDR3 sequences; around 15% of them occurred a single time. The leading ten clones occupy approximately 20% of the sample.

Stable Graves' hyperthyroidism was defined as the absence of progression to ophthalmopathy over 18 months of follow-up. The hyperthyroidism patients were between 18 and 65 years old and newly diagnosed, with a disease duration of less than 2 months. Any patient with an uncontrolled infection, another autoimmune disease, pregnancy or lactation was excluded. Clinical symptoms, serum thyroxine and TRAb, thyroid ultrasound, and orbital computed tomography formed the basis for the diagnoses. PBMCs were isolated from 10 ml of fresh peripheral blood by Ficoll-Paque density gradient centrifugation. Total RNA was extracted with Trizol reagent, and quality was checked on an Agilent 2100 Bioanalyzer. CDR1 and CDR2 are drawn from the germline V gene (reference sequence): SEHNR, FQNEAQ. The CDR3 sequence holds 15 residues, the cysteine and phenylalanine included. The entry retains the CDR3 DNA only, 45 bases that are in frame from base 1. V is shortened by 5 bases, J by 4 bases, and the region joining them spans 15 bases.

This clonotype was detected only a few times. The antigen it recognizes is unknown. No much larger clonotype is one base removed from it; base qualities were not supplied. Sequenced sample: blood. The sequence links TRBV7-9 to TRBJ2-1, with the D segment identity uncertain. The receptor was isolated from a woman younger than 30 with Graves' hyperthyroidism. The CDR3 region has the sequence CASSRLTLGYNEQFF. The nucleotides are TGTGCCAGCAGCCGCCTTACATTGGGATACAATGAGCAGTTCTTC.